The 10 T cell receptor beta chains below all came from one sample that was sequenced in a study of Ad26.COV2.S vaccination and SARS-CoV-2 variants. Noted treatment: around 19 received Ad26.COV2.S at low or high dose, single or two shots; about five received placebo; per-sample allocation not given. Collection of the samples took place on day 63 after the first injection of vaccine or placebo. Only in-frame clones appear in the TCRdb table, and some are missing; sequencing was by immunoSEQ multiplex PCR. Counted here are approximately 500,000 clones, about 83% occurring once; the ten biggest clones make up 10% to 15%. Specimen: peripheral blood, collected in a trial of Ad26.COV2.S vaccine versus placebo. These receptors all stem from a person aged 18-60 years who received the Ad26.COV2.S COVID-19 vaccine or a placebo.

In DNA form, the CDR3 reads TGCGCCAGCGGGGACGGTAGCGGGAGAGAGACCCAGTACTTC. Protein: CASGDGSGRETQYF. V usage is TRBV5-1 and J usage is TRBJ2-5; 9 bases map to TRBD2. CDR3 length equals 14 residues. Trimming took 7 bases from V and 4 from J; bases not matched to a gene: 8. CDR1 is SGHRS and CDR2 is YFSETQ in the germline V gene.

V and J are TRBV7-2 and TRBJ2-3; D is perhaps TRBD2 (5 bases). In germline, CDR1 is SGHTA, CDR2 FQGNSA. This CDR3 spans 13 amino acids. Trimming shortened V by 4 bases and J by 4 bases, and 9 bases separated the two germline ends. CDR3 sequence reads: CASSSGSPDTQYF. CDR3 coding DNA: TGTGCCAGCAGCTCGGGGAGCCCAGATACGCAGTATTTT.

The V and J genes are TRBV5-6 and TRBJ1-1; D remains unclear. Trimming pared 4 bases from V and 2 bases from J, leaving 12 bases between. The CDR3 is made up of 14 amino acids. Germline CDR1 SGHDT, CDR2 YYEEEE. In DNA, the CDR3 is TGTGCCAGCAGCACACCGGGAGACAACACTGAAGCTTTCTTT. The encoded protein is CASSTPGDNTEAFF.

The rearrangement links TRBV5-1 to TRBJ1-4, with 9 bases aligning to TRBD1. V shed 6 bases and J 7 bases; nucleotides not matched to a gene: 7. This CDR3 comprises 14 residues. Germline values: CDR1 SGHRS, CDR2 YFSETQ. In DNA form, the CDR3 reads TGCGCCAGCACGCCGGGGACAGGGAGTGAAAAACTGTTTTTT. Translated: CASTPGTGSEKLFF. The whole variable domain, remainder taken from reference TRBV5-1 and TRBJ1-4, is KAGVTQTPRYLIKTRGQQVTLSCSPISGHRSVSWYQQTPGQGLQFLFEYFSETQRNKGNFPGRFSGRQFSNSRSEMNVSTLELGDSALYLCASTPGTGSEKLFFGSGTQLSVL.

This rearrangement joins TRBV11-3 to TRBJ1-1; possible D gene TRBD1, 5 bases. CDR3 length equals 13 residues. V gave up 3 bases and J gave up 8 bases, with 13 bases separating them. Germline CDR1 SGHNT, CDR2 YENEEA. The CDR3 sequence is CASSFKAGLEAFF. The CDR3 DNA reads as TGTGCCAGCAGCTTCAAAGCAGGGTTAGAAGCTTTCTTT.

V and J are TRBV6-5 and TRBJ2-3; tentatively, D is TRBD2 (5 bases). The V end lost 6 bases, the J end lost 8 bases, and 9 bases lay between the germline ends. This CDR3 region has 11 residues. Germline-derived CDR1 and CDR2 are MNHEY and SVGAGI. Here the CDR3 DNA reads TGTGCCAGCAGACTAGAATTTACGCAGTATTTT. Translation gives CASRLEFTQYF.

V is TRBV7-2 and J is TRBJ2-4; tentative D call: TRBD2 (5 bases). Germline loops: CDR1 SGHTA, CDR2 FQGNSA. This CDR3 has 15 residues. V was cut by 5 bases and J by 9 bases, with 20 bases left in between. The DNA of the CDR3 is TGTGCCAGCAGCCCGTCTACGGGGTTATTAGTCATTCAGTACTTC. Encoded protein: CASSPSTGLLVIQYF.

The rearrangement joins TRBV14 to TRBJ1-5; maybe TRBD1 (5 bases). Trimming shortened V by 3 bases and J by 3 bases, and 9 bases separated the two germline ends. This CDR3 is built from 14 residues. Germline V gene sequence: CDR1 SGHDN, CDR2 FVKESK. CDR3 coding DNA: TGTGCCAGCAGCCAGGGACGGAACAATCAGCCCCAGCATTTT. Translating gives CASSQGRNNQPQHF. The whole variable domain, filled in from reference TRBV14 and TRBJ1-5, reads EAGVTQFPSHSVIEKGQTVTLRCDPISGHDNLYWYRRVMGKEIKFLLHFVKESKQDESGMPNNRFLAERTGGTYSTLKVQPAELEDSGVYFCASSQGRNNQPQHFGDGTRLSIL.

The genes are TRBV9 and TRBJ1-3; 9 nucleotides match TRBD1. Per germline, CDR1 SGDLS and CDR2 YYNGEE. The CDR3 spans 19 residues. J gave up 0 bases and V 3 bases, and 13 bases lay outside the gene matches. The CDR3 DNA is TGTGCCAGCAGCGCGGGGGTTGGGGACAGGGTCAACTCTGGAAACACCATATATTTT. As protein: CASSAGVGDRVNSGNTIYF.

V and J are TRBV28 and TRBJ2-7; D call uncertain. The CDR3 extends over 11 amino acids. Germline assignment: CDR1 MDHEN and CDR2 SYDVKM. V was shortened by 7 bases and J by 6 bases, with 10 bases between the two germline ends. CDR3 nucleotide sequence: TGTGCCAGCATGGGTGTCCGCGAGCAGTACTTC. Its protein product is CASMGVREQYF.